One sample yielded the 9 T cell receptor beta chains listed below, sequenced in a study of blood T cell repertoires in COVID-19. The assay was immunoSEQ multiplex PCR, and TCRdb's table has in-frame clones only and misses some. The sample shows 130,000 to 150,000 clones, roughly 89% of them seen only once. Sequencing used PBMCs or T cells enriched from blood (not recorded which). The receptors shown here come from a woman aged 50 to 65 who had been exposed to COVID-19.

The chain has TRBV18 and TRBJ2-5, with a tentative D call TRBD2 (6 bases). This CDR3 is built from 15 residues. Per the germline V gene, CDR1 is KGHSH and CDR2 is LQKENI. V lost 1 base to trimming and J lost 2 bases, with 11 bases between them. The CDR3 DNA follows: TGTGCCAGCTCACCACTCGCTAGCGTACAAGAGACCCAGTACTTC. As protein: CASSPLASVQETQYF. The variable domain in full, completed from reference TRBV18 and TRBJ2-5, reads NAGVMQNPRHLVRRRGQEARLRCSPMKGHSHVYWYRQLPEEGLKFMVYLQKENIIDESGMPKERFSAEFPKEGPSILRIQQVVRGDSAAYFCASSPLASVQETQYFGPGTRLLVL.

This clone occurred a few times. This chain joins TRBV19 and TRBJ1-5, with D tentatively TRBD1 (5 bases). Germline V CDR1 and CDR2: LNHDA, SQIVND (reference sequence). The CDR3 spans 16 residues. V gave up 3 bases and J gave up 1 base, with 13 bases separating them. CDR3 amino acids: CASSMEGEGSNQPQHF. CDR3 coding DNA: TGTGCCAGTAGTATGGAGGGCGAGGGGAGCAATCAGCCCCAGCATTTT.

The chain carries TRBV11-2 and TRBJ2-7; perhaps TRBD1 as D (6 bases). This CDR3 comprises 15 residues. Looked up from germline, CDR1 is SGHAT and CDR2 is FQNNGV. V shed 6 bases and J shed 2 bases, with 17 bases lying between them. The CDR3 DNA reads as TGTGCCAGCAGTTATACAGGGTTTGGGACCTACGAGCAGTACTTC. Its protein product is CASSYTGFGTYEQYF.

The chain employs TRBV19 and TRBJ2-1, with D possibly TRBD2 on 5 matching bases. Germline V gene lookup returns CDR1 LNHDA and CDR2 SQIVND (reference sequence). V was shortened by 4 bases and J by 5 bases, with 15 bases between the two germline ends. This CDR3 is built from 15 residues. The CDR3 loop is CASSRLREKHNEQFF. The CDR3 region has the DNA TGTGCCAGTAGTAGACTGAGGGAGAAGCACAATGAGCAGTTCTTC.

CDR3 coding DNA: TGTGCCAGCAGTGAAAGTAGGGGTAGGCAGCCCCAGCATTTT. It codes for CASSESRGRQPQHF. The V and J genes are TRBV25-1 and TRBJ1-5, with a weak D call TRBD1 (5 bases). The germline V gene has CDR1 MGHDK and CDR2 SYGVNS. The CDR3 spans 14 residues. V was clipped by 2 bases and J by 7 bases, with 12 bases between them.

The chain combines TRBV9 with TRBJ2-1, with 12 bases matching TRBD2. The CDR3 runs to 18 residues. Germline CDR1 is SGDLS and CDR2 is YYNGEE. Unmatched junction bases numbered 6, after V lost 2 bases and J lost 0 bases. The CDR3 nucleotides read TGTGCCAGCAGCGTCGACACTAGCGGGGGGTTCTCCTACAATGAGCAGTTCTTC. The encoded protein is CASSVDTSGGFSYNEQFF.

This chain connects TRBV12-5 to TRBJ2-1, with 7 bases identical to TRBD2. V dropped 0 bases and J dropped 4; count of bases not matched to a gene: 12. The CDR3 has 18 amino acids. Germline V lookup: CDR1 LGHNT, CDR2 FRNRAP. CDR3 DNA sequence: TGTGCTAGTGGTTTGGTACTCCCTCTAGCGGCCCGTTACAATGAGCAGTTCTTC. Residues: CASGLVLPLAARYNEQFF.

This rearrangement joins TRBV14 to TRBJ2-1; 8 nucleotides agree with TRBD1. The V gene end was trimmed by 2 bases and the J gene end by 7 bases; junction bases not matched to a gene: 4. The CDR3 is made up of 14 amino acids. Germline CDR1 SGHDN, CDR2 FVKESK. This CDR3 is CASSQHRGSNEQFF. DNA of the CDR3: TGTGCCAGCAGCCAACACAGGGGGTCAAATGAGCAGTTCTTC.

The chain is built from TRBV15 and TRBJ2-2; possibly TRBD2 for D (6 bases). The CDR3 length is 15 residues. Per germline, CDR1 LNHNV and CDR2 YYDKDF (reference sequence). The V end lost 5 bases, the J end lost 2 bases, and 12 bases lay between the germline ends. DNA of the CDR3: TGTGCCACCAGCTCGGGCGGGATCAACACCGGGGAGCTGTTTTTT. It yields the protein CATSSGGINTGELFF.